This T cell receptor (beta chain) was sequenced in a study of blood T cell repertoires in COVID-19 (dated by TCRdb to about 2020). In terms of the full investigation: Samples from collaborators originated in the United States, Italy and Spain and spanned both the acute and convalescent phases of COVID-19. The material from the prospective study consisted of cDNA or gDNA derived from T cells, B-cell-depleted T cells, or PBMCs. Deeply sampled blood TCRbeta repertoires from subjects exposed to, actively infected with, or recovered from COVID-19 were included in the dataset. The repertoires were released in a freely available public database meant as a resource for research on the immune response to SARS-CoV-2. The samples were drawn from two sources: the first 160 participants of the ongoing ImmuneRACE study, and over 950 subjects contributed by 6 global collaborators. Nearly every sample came with metadata listing a de-identified subject ID, COVID-19 status, age in years and sex. Where available, HLA class I and class II types were obtained from metadata supplied by the sample provider rather than from assay-based typing.

TCRbeta CDR3 regions were amplified from genomic DNA using the immunoSEQ Assay, a bias-controlled multiplex PCR. The study's own analysis went as follows. The number of nucleated cells in each sample was estimated from the amplification of reference gene primers within the assay. To quantify the absolute abundance of each unique TCRbeta CDR3 rearrangement, sequence reads were collapsed and filtered. For each sample, productive Simpson clonality was calculated as the square root of Simpson's diversity index over productive rearrangements. As stored in TCRdb, this immuneACCESS dataset retains in-frame rearrangements with V and J assigned. A fraction of the clones does not appear; measured against another copy, unresolved V genes explain less than half of the discrepancy, and the remainder lacks a known reason. For V, J and clone size, that table is used; D and trimming come from the DNA. Here the sample has roughly 150,000 clones; about 92% occur a single time. The ten biggest clones cover roughly 1.9% of the sample.

To note about this clone: The antigen this receptor binds is unknown. No much larger clone exists at a distance of one base, and base qualities are not known.

One collaborating source in Seattle enrolled patients while the patients were actively infected and followed the patients over time throughout the course of disease. Whole blood was collected in K2EDTA tubes by collaborating institutions according to the institutions' own protocols. Collaborator samples were shipped for TCRbeta analysis as frozen whole blood, isolated PBMCs, or DNA extracted from either sample type. Including cysteine and phenylalanine, the CDR3 has 14 amino acids. Only the CDR3 DNA is retained, 42 bases long and in frame from the first base. The V and J ends are trimmed by 5 bases and 1 base, leaving 11 bases between them. CDR1 and CDR2 (MNHEY, SVGAGI) derive from the germline V gene. Summary of the overall study and its limitations: How much clinical and demographic metadata was included differed by source and by participant, and the metadata was provided uncurated.

The chain is encoded by TRBV6-5 joined to TRBJ1-2, with the D gene call left open. Source material: peripheral blood. The origin of this receptor is a woman between 55 and 75 years old with COVID-19, enrolled during active disease. The DNA sequence is as follows: TGTGCCAGCAGTATTCTTGCCGGTAACTATGGCTACACCTTC. Its protein is CASSILAGNYGYTF.